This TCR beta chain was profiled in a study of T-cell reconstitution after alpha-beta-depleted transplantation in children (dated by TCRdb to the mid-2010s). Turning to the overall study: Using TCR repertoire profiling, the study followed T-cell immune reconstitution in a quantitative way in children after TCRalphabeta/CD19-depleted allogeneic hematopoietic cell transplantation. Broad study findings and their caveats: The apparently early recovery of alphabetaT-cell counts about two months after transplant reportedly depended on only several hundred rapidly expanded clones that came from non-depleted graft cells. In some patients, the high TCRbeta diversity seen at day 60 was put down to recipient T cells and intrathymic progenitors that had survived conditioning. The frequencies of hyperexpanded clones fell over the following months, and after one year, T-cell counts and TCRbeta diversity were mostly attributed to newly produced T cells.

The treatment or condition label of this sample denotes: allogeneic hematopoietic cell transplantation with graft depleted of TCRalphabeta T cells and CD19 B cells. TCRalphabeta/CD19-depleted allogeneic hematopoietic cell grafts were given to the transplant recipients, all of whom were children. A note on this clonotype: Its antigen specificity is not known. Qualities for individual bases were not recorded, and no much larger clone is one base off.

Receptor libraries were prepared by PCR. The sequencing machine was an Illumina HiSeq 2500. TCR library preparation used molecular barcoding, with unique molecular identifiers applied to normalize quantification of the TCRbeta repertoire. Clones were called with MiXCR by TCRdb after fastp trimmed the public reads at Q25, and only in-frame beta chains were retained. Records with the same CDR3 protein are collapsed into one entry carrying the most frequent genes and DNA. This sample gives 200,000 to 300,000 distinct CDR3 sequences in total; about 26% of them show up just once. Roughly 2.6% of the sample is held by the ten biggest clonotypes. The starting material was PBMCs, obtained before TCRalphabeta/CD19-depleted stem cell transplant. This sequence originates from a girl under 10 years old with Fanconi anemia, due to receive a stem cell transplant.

The nucleotide sequence is given as TGCGCCAGCAGCTTGGACAGCCGCACAGATACGCAGTATTTT. Its translation reads: CASSLDSRTDTQYF. Recombination connected TRBV5-1 to TRBJ2-3, with the D gene not clear enough to name. The V and J ends are trimmed by 0 bases and 1 base, leaving 6 bases between them. The CDR1 and CDR2 encoded by the germline V gene are SGHRS and YFSETQ. From its cysteine to its phenylalanine, the CDR3 spans 14 amino acids. Here the CDR3 DNA is all that survives: 42 bases in frame from base 1.